This T cell receptor (beta chain) was recovered during a study of technical replicates of blood from a handful of donors. Germline CDR1 is MNHEY and CDR2 is SMNVEV (reference sequence). The CDR3 spans 15 residues. V lost 5 bases to trimming and J lost 5 bases; unmatched junction nucleotides: 11. TCRdb's copy holds only in-frame clones and misses some; the assay was immunoSEQ multiplex PCR. The data contain under 80,000 clones, around 94% of them seen just once; the ten biggest clones take up 0.25% to 0.3%. Input material: T cells isolated from PBMCs. The rearrangement links TRBV27 to TRBJ2-5; TRBD1 aligns across 7 bases. This TCR derives from a human donor in good health. This chain's CDR3 is CASSRLQGIGETQYF. The CDR3 DNA reads TGTGCCAGCAGTCGGTTACAGGGGATTGGCGAGACCCAGTACTTC.